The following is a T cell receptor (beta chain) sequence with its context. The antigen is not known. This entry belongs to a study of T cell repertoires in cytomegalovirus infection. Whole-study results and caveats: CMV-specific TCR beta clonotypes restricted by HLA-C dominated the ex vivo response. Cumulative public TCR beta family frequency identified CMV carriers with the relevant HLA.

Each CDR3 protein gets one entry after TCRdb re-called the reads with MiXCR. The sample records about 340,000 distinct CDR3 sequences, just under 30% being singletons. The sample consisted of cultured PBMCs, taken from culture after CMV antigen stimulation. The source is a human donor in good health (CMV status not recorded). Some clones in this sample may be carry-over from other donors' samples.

In DNA form, the CDR3 reads TGTGCCATCAGTGAGTCGGCGATGAACACTGAAGCTTTCTTT. It codes for CAISESAMNTEAFF. The rearrangement joins TRBV10-3 to TRBJ1-1; D not certain. This CDR3 region has 14 residues. V lost 0 bases and J 0 bases, leaving 5 bases between the germline ends. Germline loops: CDR1 ENHRY, CDR2 SYGVKD.